This T cell receptor beta chain was sequenced during a study of cytomegalovirus exposure and HLA in healthy donors. Notes on this clone: Its antigen is not identified.

Germline CDR1 is DFQATT and CDR2 is SNEGSKA (reference sequence). Trimming took 3 bases from V and 4 from J, leaving 4 bases between them. The CDR3 contains 11 residues. Overall study findings and caveats: With DRB1 most and HLA-C fewest, TCR association rates differed between HLA loci in a later analysis. Some TCR beta chains (164 of them) were listed as cytomegalovirus-associated.

Amplification used 60 Vbeta primers and 13 Jbeta primers. The protocol was immunoSEQ multiplex PCR, while the TCRdb copy is restricted to in-frame clones and leaves out a portion. The sample holds 180,000 or so clones. The V and J genes are TRBV20-1 and TRBJ2-1; D is uncertain. The material sequenced was PBMCs. The receptor was isolated from a woman aged 18 to 35 in good health and CMV-seropositive. The chain's CDR3 is CSASGYNEQFF. Here the CDR3 DNA reads TGCAGTGCTAGCGGTTACAATGAGCAGTTCTTC.